This T cell receptor beta chain was sequenced for a study of identical twins. Healthy Caucasians alone served as donors. Template switching added a universal primer binding site, and final cDNA carried unique molecular identifiers. TCRdb analysed the 5' RACE reads with MiXCR anew, one entry per CDR3 protein. This table has about 530,000 distinct CDR3 sequences, about 20% appearing once. V was trimmed by 2 bases and J by 5 bases, leaving 12 bases between them. The CDR3 loop spans 15 amino acids. Study results and caveats: High-abundance cord blood beta clonotypes had fewer insertions; memory repertoires showed none.

About this clonotype itself: Its antigen is as yet unknown.

These data were also reused for a study on yellow fever vaccine responses in identical twins.

The sample taken for sequencing was CD4+ T cells sorted from blood. The V and J genes are TRBV12-3 or TRBV12-4 and TRBJ1-4; D not resolved. The clonotype comes from a woman aged 18-29 years in good health. Here the CDR3 DNA reads TGTGCCAGCAGTTTAAAAGGGCAGCCCAATGAAAAACTGTTTTTT. Encoded protein: CASSLKGQPNEKLFF.